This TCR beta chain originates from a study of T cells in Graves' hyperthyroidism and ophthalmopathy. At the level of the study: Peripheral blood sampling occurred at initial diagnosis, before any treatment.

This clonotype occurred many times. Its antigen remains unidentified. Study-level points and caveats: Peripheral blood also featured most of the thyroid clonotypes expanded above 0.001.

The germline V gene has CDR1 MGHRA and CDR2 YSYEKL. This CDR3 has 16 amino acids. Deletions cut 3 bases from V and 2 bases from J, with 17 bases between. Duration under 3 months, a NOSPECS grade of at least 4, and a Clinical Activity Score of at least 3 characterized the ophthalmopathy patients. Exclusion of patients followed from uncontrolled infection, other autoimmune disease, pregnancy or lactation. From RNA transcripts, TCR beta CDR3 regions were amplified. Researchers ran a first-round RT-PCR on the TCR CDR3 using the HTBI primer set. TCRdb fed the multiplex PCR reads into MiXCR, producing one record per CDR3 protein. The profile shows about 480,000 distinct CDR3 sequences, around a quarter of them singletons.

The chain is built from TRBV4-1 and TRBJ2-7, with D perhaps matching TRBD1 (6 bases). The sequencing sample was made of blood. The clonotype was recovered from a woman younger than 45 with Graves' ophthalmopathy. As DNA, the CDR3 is TGCGCCAGCAGCCAGTTGACCAGGGGTAGGGCCTACGAGCAGTACTTC. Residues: CASSQLTRGRAYEQYF.